The rows below give T cell receptor beta chains drawn from one sample of a study of PD-1 blockade in classical Hodgkin lymphoma. Sequencing was performed with immunoSEQ multiplex PCR; in TCRdb, only in-frame clones are kept and a portion is missing. The data show about 39,000 clones, approximately 91% seen once. This specimen consisted of peripheral blood mononuclear cells (PBMCs), obtained at baseline. Receptors were obtained from a human donor with classical Hodgkin lymphoma. The CDR3 runs from the conserved cysteine through the conserved F or W. The D gene is left open where the match is weak. Clone size is shown for a subset of rows, as once, few, many or a class of expanded clone.

TRBV25-1	once	TRBJ2-1	-	CASSEYTGNEQFF	TGTGCCAGCAGTGAATATACGGGTAATGAGCAGTTCTTC
TRBV7-2	-	TRBJ2-7	-	CASSFGSGHPSYEQYF	TGTGCCAGCAGCTTCGGCTCGGGACACCCTTCCTACGAGCAGTACTTC
TRBV2	few	TRBJ1-5	-	CASSAGLWQPQHF	TGTGCCAGCAGCGCAGGATTGTGGCAGCCCCAGCATTTT
TRBV6-1	-	TRBJ2-7	-	CASSDFGTPTYEQYF	TGTGCCAGCAGTGATTTTGGGACGCCTACCTACGAGCAGTACTTC
TRBV4-3	-	TRBJ2-5	-	CASSQGWGLGETQYF	TGCGCCAGCAGCCAAGGGTGGGGGCTTGGGGAGACCCAGTACTTC
TRBV29-1	once	TRBJ1-4	-	CSVSAPPTNEKLFF	TGCAGCGTTAGTGCCCCACCAACTAATGAAAAACTGTTTTTT
TRBV4-3	-	TRBJ1-1	-	CASSQDRGVGTEAFF	TGCGCCAGCAGCCAAGATCGGGGTGTGGGGACTGAAGCTTTCTTT
TRBV28	-	TRBJ1-4	-	CAAGGNEKLFF	TGTGCCGCTGGAGGGAATGAAAAACTGTTTTTT
TRBV21-1	-	TRBJ2-1	-	CASAPSGLAGFYNEQFF	TGTGCCAGCGCCCCCTCAGGACTAGCGGGATTCTACAATGAGCAGTTCTTC
TRBV9	-	TRBJ2-2	TRBD2	CASSRSGTNTGELFF	TGTGCCAGCAGTCGTAGCGGGACTAACACCGGGGAGCTGTTTTTT
TRBV7-3	-	TRBJ2-1	TRBD2	CASSKSSGGPSYNEQFF	TGTGCCAGCAGCAAAAGTAGCGGGGGGCCCTCCTACAATGAGCAGTTCTTC
TRBV7-3	-	TRBJ1-1	-	CASSPYPIGGTEAFF	TGTGCCAGCAGCCCCTATCCTATCGGGGGCACTGAAGCTTTCTTT
TRBV9	-	TRBJ2-5	-	CASSGGEGETQYF	TGTGCCAGCAGCGGAGGGGAAGGAGAGACCCAGTACTTC
TRBV21-1	-	TRBJ2-7	-	CASTNFRDGDRALEEQYF	TGTGCCAGCACCAACTTCCGGGACGGGGACAGGGCACTTGAGGAGCAGTACTTC
TRBV5-1	-	TRBJ2-7	TRBD2	CASSNGRRVYEQYF	TGCGCCAGCTCGAACGGGAGGAGGGTCTACGAGCAGTACTTC
TRBV4-2	-	TRBJ1-1	TRBD1	CASSLWTGGRDTEAFF	TGTGCCAGCAGCCTATGGACAGGGGGCCGGGACACTGAAGCTTTCTTT
TRBV5-1	-	TRBJ2-1	TRBD2	CASRPNPGLADNEQFF	TGCGCCAGCAGACCCAACCCGGGACTAGCGGACAATGAGCAGTTCTTC
TRBV6-6	-	TRBJ1-4	-	CASSDEKLFF	TGTGCCAGCAGTGATGAAAAACTGTTTTTT
TRBV2	-	TRBJ2-7	TRBD1	CASQLDRGREDEQYF	TGTGCCAGCCAACTCGACAGGGGGCGCGAGGACGAGCAGTACTTC
TRBV15	-	TRBJ1-1	-	CATSRVGGGRPEAFF	TGTGCCACCAGCAGAGTGGGGGGCGGTCGGCCTGAAGCTTTCTTT
TRBV12-5	-	TRBJ2-5	-	CASGFYSRTGETQYF	TGTGCTAGTGGTTTCTATTCGCGCACCGGAGAGACCCAGTACTTC
TRBV6-1	-	TRBJ2-1	-	CASIKLGTYNEQFF	TGTGCCAGCATCAAGTTAGGAACCTACAATGAGCAGTTCTTC
TRBV10-1	-	TRBJ2-1	TRBD2	CASSEGTSGRYEQFF	TGCGCCAGCAGTGAGGGGACTAGCGGGAGATATGAGCAGTTCTTC
TRBV7-2	-	TRBJ1-2	TRBD1	CASSRTGNYGYTF	TGTGCCAGCAGCCGGACAGGCAACTATGGCTACACCTTC
TRBV10-3	-	TRBJ2-7	-	CAISEQSYEQYF	TGTGCCATCAGTGAACAGAGCTACGAGCAGTACTTC
TRBV29-1	-	TRBJ2-1	TRBD1	CSVDPDRGPNEQFF	TGCAGCGTTGACCCGGACAGGGGACCAAATGAGCAGTTCTTC
TRBV5-4	once	TRBJ2-3	TRBD2	CASKTGGTSTDTQYF	TGTGCCAGCAAGACCGGGGGGACTAGCACAGATACGCAGTATTTT
TRBV7-6	-	TRBJ2-7	-	CASSEGGPEEQYF	TGTGCCAGCAGCGAAGGAGGGCCAGAAGAGCAGTACTTC
TRBV2	-	TRBJ1-3	-	CASSRSSGTDGNTIYF	TGTGCCAGCAGCAGAAGCTCGGGGACTGATGGAAACACCATATATTTT
TRBV20-1	-	TRBJ1-2	-	CSATGSGGYTF	TGCAGTGCTACAGGGTCGGGCGGCTACACCTTC
TRBV6-5	once	TRBJ2-1	-	CATMDSGPYNEQFF	TGTGCCACCATGGACAGCGGGCCCTACAATGAGCAGTTCTTC
TRBV5-5	-	TRBJ2-7	-	CASRLPLGIDYEQYF	TGTGCCAGCAGACTCCCGTTAGGTATCGACTACGAGCAGTACTTC
TRBV28	-	TRBJ2-3	-	CASSLSAGLRSRTQYF	TGTGCCAGCAGTTTATCTGCGGGACTCCGCTCCCGCACGCAGTATTTT
TRBV27	-	TRBJ2-6	-	CASSAHRAGANVLTF	TGTGCCAGCAGTGCCCACAGGGCTGGGGCCAACGTCCTGACTTTC
TRBV7-9	-	TRBJ2-7	-	CASSLEGWSGSSSYEQYF	TGTGCCAGCAGTTTAGAGGGCTGGTCGGGGTCGAGCTCCTACGAGCAGTACTTC
TRBV5-1	-	TRBJ2-5	-	CASSLAVRQAEETQYF	TGCGCCAGCAGCTTGGCCGTAAGACAGGCGGAAGAGACCCAGTACTTC
TRBV28	-	TRBJ2-5	TRBD2	CAGSLGTSASTQETQYF	TGTGCCGGCAGTTTAGGGACTAGCGCCTCGACCCAAGAGACCCAGTACTTC
TRBV5-6	-	TRBJ1-3	-	CASSLTGGSGNTIYF	TGTGCCAGCAGCTTAACGGGAGGCTCTGGAAACACCATATATTTT
TRBV21-1	-	TRBJ1-2	-	CASTGPFYGYTF	TGTGCCAGCACCGGACCTTTCTATGGCTACACCTTC
TRBV9	medium-sized	TRBJ1-2	TRBD1	CASSTTGGASGYTF	TGTGCCAGCAGCACAACAGGGGGCGCCTCTGGCTACACCTTC